These 32 T cell receptor beta chains were sequenced from one sample in a study of neurological immune-mediated disorders. TCRdb reprocessed the 5' RACE reads via MiXCR and lists one record per CDR3 protein. The table records tens of thousands of distinct CDR3 sequences, 4.1% of them present only once. Source material: PBMCs. Source of these receptors: a man over 45 with multiple sclerosis.

This clonotype was found many times. V usage is TRBV25-1 and J usage is TRBJ1-5, with D hard to call. The V gene's germline CDR1 is MGHDK and CDR2 SYGVNS. V dropped 2 bases and J dropped 3 bases, with 8 bases sitting between them. This CDR3 contains 14 residues. The CDR3, as DNA: TGTGCCAGCAGTGAAGGATGGCACAATCAGCCCCAGCATTTT. This sequence encodes CASSEGWHNQPQHF.

Many counts were recorded for this clonotype. The chain couples TRBV3-1 to TRBJ2-7; 7 bases map to TRBD2. After removal of 1 base from V and 4 bases from J, the junction contained 7 bases not matched to a gene. CDR1 LGHDT and CDR2 YNNKEL come from the germline V gene (reference sequence). The CDR3 is 15 amino acids. CDR3 bases: TGTGCCAGCAGCCAAGTACCCAGCGGGGCTTACGAGCAGTACTTC. It translates to CASSQVPSGAYEQYF.

This clonotype was seen repeatedly, ten times or more. The chain employs TRBV7-2 and TRBJ1-5; no reliable D call. V was clipped by 7 bases and J by 0 bases, with 7 bases between them. The germline CDR1 and CDR2 sequences are SGHTA and FQGNSA. The CDR3 extends over 13 amino acids. The CDR3 DNA follows: TGTGCCAGCACTCCATATAGCAATCAGCCCCAGCATTTT. Encoded protein: CASTPYSNQPQHF.

There are many counts of this clonotype. The V gene is TRBV5-1, the J gene TRBJ2-7; 12 bases agree with TRBD2. CDR1 and CDR2 from the germline V gene are SGHRS and YFSETQ. The CDR3 has 15 residues. V was clipped by 0 bases and J by 6 bases; unmatched bases: 4. The CDR3 coding sequence is TGCGCCAGCAGCTTGGAGACTAGCGGGGGAACCGAGCAGTACTTC. It is translated as CASSLETSGGTEQYF.

This clonotype was seen many times. The chain carries TRBV12-3 or TRBV12-4 and TRBJ2-3; 9 bases map to TRBD2. Trimming took 2 bases from V and 4 from J; bases not matched to a gene: 22. The CDR3 contains 21 residues. CDR3 nucleotides: TGTGCCAGCAGTTTATCTTGGGGGGATCAGGAGACTAGCGGAGTCCCAGATACGCAGTATTTT. This gives the protein CASSLSWGDQETSGVPDTQYF.

This clonotype was counted many times. The rearrangement links TRBV20-1 to TRBJ1-2, with D hard to call. The V end lost 5 bases, the J end lost 4 bases, and 8 bases lay between the germline ends. CDR1 is DFQATT, CDR2 SNEGSKA, per germline (reference sequence). This CDR3 comprises 11 residues. In DNA form, the CDR3 reads TGCAGTGCTGCACTGGGCTATGGCTACACCTTC. Translated: CSAALGYGYTF.

This clonotype was seen at least ten times. V gene TRBV5-1 combines with J gene TRBJ1-2, with unresolved D. The CDR3 contains 15 residues. Trimming took off 4 bases at V and 1 base at J, with 14 bases between the two ends. Germline V gene data show CDR1 as SGHRS and CDR2 as YFSETQ. The chain's CDR3 is CASSPDTRNNYGYTF. Here the CDR3 DNA reads TGCGCCAGCAGCCCTGATACTCGAAATAACTATGGCTACACCTTC.

This clonotype occurred many times. The V and J genes are TRBV3-1 and TRBJ1-4; D might be TRBD1 (5 bases). CDR1 and CDR2 from the germline V gene are LGHDT and YNNKEL (reference sequence). With 4 bases removed from V and 4 bases from J, the gap between germline ends came to 13 bases. The CDR3 spans 15 residues. This CDR3 is CASSRIGAFNEKLFF. The DNA for the CDR3 is TGTGCCAGCAGCCGAATCGGGGCCTTTAATGAAAAACTGTTTTTT.

This clonotype was detected ten times or more. V usage is TRBV2 and J usage is TRBJ2-1, with 9 bases identical to TRBD2. This CDR3 has 14 amino acids. The V segment lost 7 bases and the J segment 5 bases; nucleotides outside the gene matches: 6. Germline V gives CDR1 SNHLY, CDR2 FYNNEI. The CDR3 sequence: CASTLAGADNEQFF. As DNA, the CDR3 is TGTGCCAGCACATTAGCGGGGGCGGACAATGAGCAGTTCTTC.

This clonotype occurred many times. The chain has TRBV29-1 and TRBJ1-1; 8 bases match TRBD1. CDR1 is SQVTM, CDR2 ANQGSEA, per germline. V was clipped by 4 bases and J by 3 bases; unmatched bases: 7. The CDR3 consists of 14 residues. The CDR3 nucleotides are TGCAGCGTTGGAGGACAGGGCAGGGACACTGAAGCTTTCTTT. Translating gives CSVGGQGRDTEAFF.

This clonotype was detected ten times or more. V gene TRBV7-9 combines with J gene TRBJ2-3; 12 bases line up with TRBD2. Germline CDR1 reads SEHNR; CDR2 reads FQNEAQ (reference sequence). The CDR3 runs to 15 residues. V was pared by 3 bases and J by 3 bases, with 1 base of the junction left unmatched. This chain's CDR3 is CASSFLAGGTDTQYF. The DNA of the CDR3 is TGTGCCAGCAGCTTTCTAGCGGGGGGGACAGATACGCAGTATTTT.

This clonotype has at least ten counts. The gene calls are TRBV4-1 and TRBJ2-7, with TRBD1 matching 10 bases. The V and J ends lost 4 bases and 3 bases, in that order; junction bases with no gene match: 12. Germline CDR1 is MGHRA and CDR2 is YSYEKL. This CDR3 contains 17 residues. The CDR3 here is CASSLIDRGLIRYEQYF. CDR3 nucleotides: TGCGCCAGCAGCCTTATCGACAGGGGGCTAATCCGCTACGAGCAGTACTTC.

This clonotype was detected many times. The rearrangement uses TRBV20-1 and TRBJ1-1; TRBD1 might be the D (5 bases). Germline V lookup: CDR1 DFQATT, CDR2 SNEGSKA (reference sequence). V was trimmed by 3 bases and J by 3 bases, leaving 14 bases between them. The CDR3 is 14 amino acids. The CDR3 DNA reads as TGCAGTGCTAGGGGGGTGGGGCTGTACACTGAAGCTTTCTTT. This translates into CSARGVGLYTEAFF.

Ten or more counts support this clonotype. The gene calls are TRBV28 and TRBJ2-5, with D tentatively TRBD2 (6 bases). This CDR3 region has 15 residues. Germline CDR1 and CDR2: MDHEN and SYDVKM. V lost 5 bases and J lost 2, with 15 bases in between. The CDR3 region has the DNA TGTGCCAGCAGTCTACGGCGGGAACCTCAAGAGACCCAGTACTTC. Translation gives CASSLRREPQETQYF.

This chain joins TRBV20-1 and TRBJ2-2; no clear D. This CDR3 spans 15 amino acids. Germline V CDR1 and CDR2: DFQATT, SNEGSKA (reference sequence). The ends were cut back, 2 bases at V and 3 bases at J, with 13 bases in the middle. CDR3 protein: CSARRLSLDTGELFF. CDR3 nucleotides: TGCAGTGCTAGAAGGCTATCTTTGGACACCGGGGAGCTGTTTTTT.

This clonotype was observed many times. The chain has TRBV28 and TRBJ1-4, with D possibly matching TRBD1 (6 bases). V lost 2 bases and J 2 bases, leaving 12 bases between the germline ends. The CDR3 sequence is 16 residues long. Germline-derived CDR1 and CDR2 are MDHEN and SYDVKM. The CDR3 sequence: CASSLTGGGTNEKLFF. The CDR3 DNA follows: TGTGCCAGCAGTTTAACTGGGGGCGGCACTAATGAAAAACTGTTTTTT.

In this sample, this clonotype turned up many times. The chain employs TRBV5-1 and TRBJ1-1, with a tentative D call TRBD1 (6 bases). CDR3 size: 15 residues. The germline CDR1 and CDR2 sequences are SGHRS and YFSETQ. Trimming took off 4 bases at V and 9 bases at J, with 22 bases between the two ends. The CDR3 DNA reads as TGCGCCAGCAGCCGTCAGGTGGCAGGGGTATTGCAAGCTTTCTTT. Translating gives CASSRQVAGVLQAFF.

V is TRBV5-5 and J is TRBJ1-1; D call uncertain. The CDR3 length is 13 residues. The V and J ends lost 2 bases and 1 base respectively, with 6 bases between them. Germline CDR1 is SGHKS and CDR2 is YYEKEE (reference sequence). CDR3 residues: CASSFDPNTEAFF. In nucleotides, the CDR3 is TGTGCCAGCAGCTTTGATCCGAACACTGAAGCTTTCTTT. Complete variable domain (other parts from reference TRBV5-5 and TRBJ1-1): DAGVTQSPTHLIKTRGQQVTLRCSPISGHKSVSWYQQVLGQGPQFIFQYYEKEERGRGNFPDRFSARQFPNYSSELNVNALLLGDSALYLCASSFDPNTEAFFGQGTRLTVV.

This clonotype appeared many times. This rearrangement joins TRBV7-2 to TRBJ2-1, with D tentatively TRBD2 (5 bases). Germline loops: CDR1 SGHTA, CDR2 FQGNSA. V was trimmed by 2 bases and J by 8 bases, leaving 13 bases between them. The CDR3 extends over 14 amino acids. This CDR3 is CASSLNRGNDEQFF. CDR3 bases: TGTGCCAGCAGCTTAAATCGGGGAAACGATGAGCAGTTCTTC.

This clonotype has at least ten counts. The rearrangement links TRBV5-1 to TRBJ1-5; weak D call: TRBD1 (6 bases). This CDR3 has 15 residues. CDR1 SGHRS and CDR2 YFSETQ come from the germline V gene. V was clipped by 3 bases and J by 5 bases, with 15 bases between them. CDR3 sequence reads: CASSSTGLSDQPQHF. CDR3 bases: TGCGCCAGCAGCTCCACAGGGCTCTCCGATCAGCCCCAGCATTTT.

This clonotype showed up many times. The chain couples TRBV6-6 to TRBJ1-5; D is unresolved. This CDR3 is 13 amino acids long. The V gene lost 2 bases and the J gene lost 1 base, with 3 bases spanning the gap. CDR1 and CDR2 from the germline V gene are MNHNY and SVGAGI (reference sequence). The CDR3 here is CASSYSSNQPQHF. DNA of the CDR3: TGTGCCAGCAGTTACAGCAGCAATCAGCCCCAGCATTTT.

This clonotype was counted at least ten times. This chain links TRBV5-1 with TRBJ1-2; D remains unclear. The CDR3 loop spans 14 amino acids. V gave up 0 bases and J gave up 4 bases, with 10 bases separating them. CDR1 and CDR2 from the germline V gene are SGHRS and YFSETQ. The CDR3 coding sequence is TGCGCCAGCAGCTTGGATGGGCTTCCCTATGGCTACACCTTC. Encoded protein: CASSLDGLPYGYTF.

This clonotype was observed at least ten times. V is TRBV7-8 and J is TRBJ2-2; 9 nucleotides match TRBD1. V shed 5 bases, J shed 4 bases, and the junction held 8 bases outside the gene matches. The germline CDR1 and CDR2 sequences are SGHVS and FQNEAQ. The CDR3 consists of 16 residues. This CDR3 reads CASSVTGTGFTGELFF. CDR3 sequence (DNA): TGTGCCAGCAGCGTCACCGGGACAGGGTTCACCGGGGAGCTGTTTTTT.

This clonotype was observed many times. The chain couples TRBV27 to TRBJ2-7; 9 bases fit TRBD1. V was pared by 6 bases and J by 3 bases, with 9 bases of the junction left unmatched. CDR1 and CDR2 (germline): MNHEY, SMNVEV (reference sequence). There are 15 residues in the CDR3. The CDR3 DNA reads as TGTGCCAGCAGGAATAAGGGGACAGGGTTCTACGAGCAGTACTTC. Its protein product is CASRNKGTGFYEQYF.

This clonotype was picked up many times. This chain joins TRBV4-1 and TRBJ1-2, with D unresolved. The CDR3 loop spans 14 amino acids. The germline V gene has CDR1 MGHRA and CDR2 YSYEKL. V was trimmed by 1 base and J by 6 bases, leaving 12 bases between them. In DNA, the CDR3 is TGCGCCAGCAGCCAAGTTAGTCCACGGGATGGCTACACCTTC. Its protein is CASSQVSPRDGYTF.

V gene TRBV20-1 combines with J gene TRBJ2-1; 10 bases match TRBD2. Germline values: CDR1 DFQATT, CDR2 SNEGSKA (reference sequence). V trimming: 8 bases; J trimming: 7 bases; junction bases outside the gene matches: 14. The CDR3 extends over 15 amino acids. CDR3 sequence (DNA): TGCAGTCCTAATTCTGGACTAGCGGCATCTAATGAGCAGTTCTTC. This sequence encodes CSPNSGLAASNEQFF.

This clonotype was seen repeatedly, ten times or more. The chain uses TRBV5-5 and TRBJ1-1; D remains ambiguous. CDR3 size: 11 residues. Trimming took off 0 bases at V and 6 bases at J, with 3 bases between the two ends. Looked up from germline, CDR1 is SGHKS and CDR2 is YYEKEE (reference sequence). CDR3 coding DNA: TGTGCCAGCAGCTTGGCCTCTGAAGCTTTCTTT. This gives the protein CASSLASEAFF.

The sample holds many counts of this clonotype. This chain joins TRBV20-1 and TRBJ2-5, with a tentative D call TRBD2 (5 bases). The CDR3 is made up of 12 amino acids. Germline CDR1 DFQATT, CDR2 SNEGSKA (reference sequence). Written as DNA, the CDR3 is TGCAGCGAGGGATACAGAAGAGAGACCCAGTACTTC. Residues: CSEGYRRETQYF.

This clonotype has a count of ten or more. The rearrangement links TRBV6-6 to TRBJ2-5; TRBD2 matches at 7 bases. With V trimmed by 3 bases and J by 3 bases, 4 bases remained unmatched. The CDR3 runs 14 residues. Germline V gene sequence: CDR1 MNHNY, CDR2 SVGAGI (reference sequence). CDR3 sequence: CASSYGRGKETQYF. The CDR3 DNA reads as TGTGCCAGCAGTTATGGGCGGGGGAAAGAGACCCAGTACTTC.

This clonotype was seen repeatedly, ten times or more. The J gene is TRBJ1-2, the V gene TRBV29-1, with D hard to call. The CDR3 loop spans 11 amino acids. Germline V CDR1 and CDR2: SQVTM, ANQGSEA. V was shortened by 6 bases and J by 0 bases, with 5 bases between the two germline ends. Here the CDR3 DNA reads TGCAGCGTAGCCGCTAACTATGGCTACACCTTC. This encodes CSVAANYGYTF.

The table lists this clonotype with many counts. This rearrangement joins TRBV20-1 to TRBJ2-5; D is unclear. CDR3 length: 12 residues. The V end lost 6 bases, the J end lost 7 bases, and 15 bases lay between the germline ends. Germline assignment: CDR1 DFQATT and CDR2 SNEGSKA (reference sequence). CDR3 bases: TGCAGTGCCCTAGACCGGCTTGGGACCCAGTACTTC. Translated, it gives CSALDRLGTQYF.

At least ten counts were recorded for this clonotype. V and J are TRBV11-3 and TRBJ2-7; no firm D call. With 2 bases removed from V and 1 base from J, the gap between germline ends came to 9 bases. Germline CDR1 SGHNT, CDR2 YENEEA. This CDR3 region has 14 residues. The CDR3 loop is CASSLSGGSYEQYF. CDR3 in DNA: TGTGCCAGCAGCTTATCGGGTGGGTCCTACGAGCAGTACTTC.